The 12 T cell receptor beta chains in this list originate from one sample, sequenced in a study of cytomegalovirus exposure and HLA in healthy donors. PCR was performed using 60 Vbeta and 13 Jbeta primers. TCRdb keeps only in-frame clones here, not all; method: immunoSEQ multiplex PCR. The sample holds about 200,000 clones, around 82% seen once. The specimen was PBMCs. The receptors come from a young man in good health and CMV-seronegative.

The chain is built from TRBV2 and TRBJ2-2; 11 bases are shared with TRBD2. Germline V gene lookup returns CDR1 SNHLY and CDR2 FYNNEI. The CDR3 runs 13 residues. Trimming at V came to 6 bases and at J to 8 bases, leaving 2 bases not matched to a gene. CDR3 protein: CASRLAGVGELFF. As DNA, the CDR3 is TGTGCCAGCAGACTAGCGGGAGTTGGGGAGCTGTTTTTT. The complete variable domain, with remaining parts taken from reference TRBV2 and TRBJ2-2, reads EPEVTQTPSHQVTQMGQEVILRCVPISNHLYFYWYRQILGQKVEFLVSFYNNEISEKSEIFDDQFSVERPDGSNFTLKIRSTKLEDSAMYFCASRLAGVGELFFGEGSRLTVL.

The rearrangement uses TRBV5-1 and TRBJ2-3, with D possibly being TRBD2 (6 bases). Per the germline V gene, CDR1 is SGHRS and CDR2 is YFSETQ. V was shortened by 0 bases and J by 4 bases, with 9 bases between the two germline ends. The CDR3 loop spans 14 amino acids. The CDR3 DNA reads as TGCGCCAGCAGCTTGGTCCCGGGGGCAGATACGCAGTATTTT. Its translation is CASSLVPGADTQYF.

In its sample, this clone was seen a few times. V and J are TRBV7-9 and TRBJ1-6, with a tentative D call TRBD1 (5 bases). This CDR3 contains 14 residues. Germline-derived CDR1 and CDR2 are SEHNR and FQNEAQ (reference sequence). The V gene lost 5 bases and the J gene lost 8 bases, with 13 bases spanning the gap. The CDR3 spells CASSPLGEDSPLHF. DNA of the CDR3: TGTGCCAGCAGCCCCCTAGGGGAAGATTCACCCCTCCACTTT.

V and J are TRBV5-6 and TRBJ1-1; unclear D gene. Trimming cost V 2 bases and J 2 bases, with 7 bases left between them. This CDR3 has 13 amino acids. Germline V gives CDR1 SGHDT, CDR2 YYEEEE. The chain's CDR3 is CASSFLRNTEAFF. The CDR3 nucleotides are TGTGCCAGCAGCTTTCTGAGAAACACTGAAGCTTTCTTT.

The CDR3 loop reads CASSDWLSVDNEQFF. Here the CDR3 DNA reads TGTGCCAGCAGTGATTGGTTGTCGGTTGACAATGAGCAGTTCTTC. This sequence joins TRBV25-1 and TRBJ2-1, with unresolved D. The CDR3 spans 15 residues. The germline gives CDR1 MGHDK, CDR2 SYGVNS. V lost 3 bases to trimming and J lost 5 bases, with 14 bases between them.

CDR3 in DNA: TGTGCCAGTAGTATTGCCGGGGGGTTGAACACTGAAGCTTTCTTT. Its translation: CASSIAGGLNTEAFF. The V call is TRBV19, the J call TRBJ1-1; a possible D gene is TRBD1 (5 bases). V was pared by 3 bases and J by 0 bases, with 11 bases between. Germline-derived CDR1 and CDR2 are LNHDA and SQIVND (reference sequence). The CDR3 covers 15 residues.

This clone occurred once. This chain's CDR3 is CASSSPGGGQQETQYF. In nucleotides, the CDR3 is TGTGCCAGCAGCTCACCCGGGGGAGGCCAGCAAGAGACCCAGTACTTC. The chain joins TRBV11-2 to TRBJ2-5; possibly TRBD2 for D (6 bases). With 4 bases removed from V and 2 bases from J, the gap between germline ends came to 17 bases. This CDR3 has 16 residues. CDR1 and CDR2 (germline): SGHAT, FQNNGV.

This chain uses TRBV27 with TRBJ2-1; the D gene is possibly TRBD1 (6 bases). CDR1 MNHEY and CDR2 SMNVEV come from the germline V gene (reference sequence). This CDR3 spans 16 amino acids. V lost 8 bases to trimming and J lost 7 bases, with 24 bases between them. CDR3 amino acids: CASQGRALRRGNEQFF. DNA for the CDR3: TGTGCCAGCCAGGGGAGAGCTTTACGCCGTGGGAATGAGCAGTTCTTC.

This clone was detected once. The V and J genes are TRBV9 and TRBJ2-5, with D tentatively TRBD1 (6 bases). Near its end, the DNA agrees better with TRBJ2-7, so the J call may be wrong. The length of the CDR3 is 16 residues. Germline lookup yields CDR1 SGDLS and CDR2 YYNGEE. The CDR3: CASSVEPGQSGGEQYF. Written as DNA, the CDR3 is TGTGCCAGCAGCGTAGAACCGGGACAATCTGGAGGCGAGCAGTACTTC.

The gene calls are TRBV5-1 and TRBJ1-2, with 7 nucleotides matching TRBD1. This CDR3 contains 17 residues. Germline V lookup: CDR1 SGHRS, CDR2 YFSETQ. V shed 6 bases and J 4 bases; nucleotides not matched to a gene: 18. CDR3 in amino acids: CASTTGNIRDSSYGYTF. CDR3 sequence (DNA): TGCGCCAGCACCACAGGAAATATCCGGGACAGTTCCTATGGCTACACCTTC.

The chain has TRBV5-4 and TRBJ2-5, with 7 bases aligning to TRBD2. J gave up 4 bases and V 0 bases, and 6 bases lay outside the gene matches. Germline V CDR1 and CDR2: SGHNT, YYREEE (reference sequence). The CDR3 consists of 15 residues. The CDR3 protein is CASSLEASGLETQYF. CDR3 in DNA: TGTGCCAGCAGCTTGGAAGCTAGCGGTTTAGAGACCCAGTACTTC.

This clone was picked up one time. The chain carries TRBV15 and TRBJ2-7; a weak D match, TRBD2 (5 bases). CDR1 is LNHNV, CDR2 YYDKDF, per germline (reference sequence). The V gene lost 6 bases and the J gene lost 7 bases, with 16 bases spanning the gap. The length of the CDR3 is 13 residues. The CDR3 protein is CATRQSGRREQYF. The CDR3 bases are TGTGCCACCAGGCAATCGGGGAGAAGGGAGCAGTACTTC.